This TCR beta chain was captured by sequencing in a study of blood T cells in healthy people across ages. The study, taken as a whole, reports: Researchers report that TCR beta diversity correlated strongly with naive T cell percentage.

This CDR3 spans 13 amino acids. CDR1 is LNHDA and CDR2 is SQIVND in the germline V gene (reference sequence). Trimming took 10 bases from V and 3 from J, leaving 13 bases between them. Next came a second PCR, run for about 6 to 12 cycles, which used a sample-barcoded 5' primer along with a J-beta primer mix. Unique molecular identifiers of 12 random nucleotides labeled each cDNA. One entry per CDR3 protein results from TCRdb running MiXCR on the 5' RACE reads. The data show some 1.5 million distinct CDR3 sequences, under 30% seen once. Comments on this clonotype: The antigen remains undetermined.

The sample taken for sequencing was blood. This chain joins TRBV19 and TRBJ1-5; tentatively, D is TRBD1 (5 bases). This receptor was obtained from a woman in her thirties in good health. The CDR3 nucleotides are TGTGCCACCTCCGGGACGGTCAATCAGCCCCAGCATTTT. Translated: CATSGTVNQPQHF.